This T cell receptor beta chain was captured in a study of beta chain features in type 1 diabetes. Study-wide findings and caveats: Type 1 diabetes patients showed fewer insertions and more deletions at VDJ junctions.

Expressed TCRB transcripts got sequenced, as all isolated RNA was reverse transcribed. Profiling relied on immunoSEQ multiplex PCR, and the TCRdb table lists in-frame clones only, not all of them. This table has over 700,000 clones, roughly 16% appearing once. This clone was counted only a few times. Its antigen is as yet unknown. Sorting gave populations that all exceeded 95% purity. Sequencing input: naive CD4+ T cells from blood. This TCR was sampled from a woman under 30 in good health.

The DNA of the CDR3 is TGTGCCAGCAGGCCAATCCGGGACAGGATTTACGAGCAGTACTTC. This sequence encodes CASRPIRDRIYEQYF. The V and J genes are TRBV11-2 and TRBJ2-7; 8 positions match TRBD1. The CDR3 spans 15 residues. V lost 6 bases, J lost 4 bases, and 11 bases stayed unmatched. Germline CDR1 reads SGHAT; CDR2 reads FQNNGV.